This T cell receptor beta chain was recorded in a study of blood T cell repertoires in COVID-19. Background on the study: The samples span acute and convalescent COVID-19 from the United States, Italy and Spain.

The CDR3 contains 15 residues. CDR1 is SEHNR, CDR2 FQNEAQ, per germline (reference sequence). Trimming pared 1 base from V and 3 bases from J, leaving 13 bases between. Which cohort a participant joined came from the clinical history participants gave. Resolution of symptoms, clearance, or two negative PCRs was present in recovered Cohort 3 donors. In the original workflow: Amplified reference gene primers provided the basis for estimating nucleated cell counts. Measured with immunoSEQ multiplex PCR; TCRdb has only the in-frame clones, and not every one. V and J calls plus clone size are reproduced from that table; the DNA served to infer D and trimming. Among some 310,000 clones listed, about nine tenths were seen once.

J is TRBJ2-7 and V is TRBV7-9, with D possibly matching TRBD2 (5 bases). The sample taken for sequencing was PBMCs or T cells enriched from blood (not recorded which). The sequence came from a woman in her twenties or thirties who had recovered from COVID-19. The CDR3 DNA reads TGTGCCAGCAGCTTAGTAAGCGGCACGATCTACGAGCAGTACTTC. Translation: CASSLVSGTIYEQYF.